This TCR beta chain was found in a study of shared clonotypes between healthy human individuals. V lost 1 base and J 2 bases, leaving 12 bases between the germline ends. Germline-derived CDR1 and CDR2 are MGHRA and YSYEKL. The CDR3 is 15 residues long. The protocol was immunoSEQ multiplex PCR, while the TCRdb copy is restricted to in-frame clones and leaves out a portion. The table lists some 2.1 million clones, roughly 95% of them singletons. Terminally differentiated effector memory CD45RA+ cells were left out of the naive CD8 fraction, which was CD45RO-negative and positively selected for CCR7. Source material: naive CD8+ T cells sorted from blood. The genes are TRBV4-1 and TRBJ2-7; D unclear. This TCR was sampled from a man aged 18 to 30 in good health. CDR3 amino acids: CASSQVNGHTYEQYF. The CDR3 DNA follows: TGCGCCAGCAGCCAAGTCAACGGGCATACCTACGAGCAGTACTTC.